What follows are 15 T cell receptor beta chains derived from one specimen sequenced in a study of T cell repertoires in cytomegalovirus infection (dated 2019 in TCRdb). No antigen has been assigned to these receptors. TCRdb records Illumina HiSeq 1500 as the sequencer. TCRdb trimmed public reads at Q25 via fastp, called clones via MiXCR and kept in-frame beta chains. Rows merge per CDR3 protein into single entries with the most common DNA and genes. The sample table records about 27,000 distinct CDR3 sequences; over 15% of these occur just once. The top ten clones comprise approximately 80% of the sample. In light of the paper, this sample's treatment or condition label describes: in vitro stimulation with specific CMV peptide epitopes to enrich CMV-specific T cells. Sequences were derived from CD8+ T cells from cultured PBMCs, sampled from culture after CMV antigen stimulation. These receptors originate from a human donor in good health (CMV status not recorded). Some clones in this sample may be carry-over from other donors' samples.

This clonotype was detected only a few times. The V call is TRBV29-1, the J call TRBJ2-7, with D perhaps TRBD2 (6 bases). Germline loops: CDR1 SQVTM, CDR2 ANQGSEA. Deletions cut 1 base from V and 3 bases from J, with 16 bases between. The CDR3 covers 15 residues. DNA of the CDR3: TGCAGCGTTGAAGTTTTTGAGGAGGGATTCTACGAGCAGTACTTC. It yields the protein CSVEVFEEGFYEQYF.

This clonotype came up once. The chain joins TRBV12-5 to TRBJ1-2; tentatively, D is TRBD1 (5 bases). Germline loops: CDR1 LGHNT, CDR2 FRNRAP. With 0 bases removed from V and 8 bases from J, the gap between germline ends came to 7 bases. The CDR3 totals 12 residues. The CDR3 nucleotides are TGTGCTAGTGGTTTGGTACGGGGCGGCTACACCTTC. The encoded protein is CASGLVRGGYTF.

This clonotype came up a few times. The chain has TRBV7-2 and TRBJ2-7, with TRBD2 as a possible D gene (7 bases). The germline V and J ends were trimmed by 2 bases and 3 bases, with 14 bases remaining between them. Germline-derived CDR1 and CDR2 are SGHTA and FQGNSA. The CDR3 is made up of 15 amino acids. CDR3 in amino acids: CASSLRRGTSYEQYF. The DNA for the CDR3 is TGTGCCAGCAGCTTACGGCGGGGGACAAGCTACGAGCAGTACTTC. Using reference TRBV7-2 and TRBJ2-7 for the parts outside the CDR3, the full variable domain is GAGVSQSPSNKVTEKGKDVELRCDPISGHTALYWYRQSLGQGLEFLIYFQGNSAPDKSGLPSDRFSAERTGGSVSTLTIQRTQQEDSAVYLCASSLRRGTSYEQYFGPGTRLTVT.

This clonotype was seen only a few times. The CDR3 reads CASGATLGYNEQFF. For the CDR3, the DNA is TGTGCCAGTGGGGCGACCTTAGGGTACAATGAGCAGTTCTTC. The chain carries TRBV27 and TRBJ2-1; a possible D gene is TRBD1 (5 bases). This CDR3 contains 14 residues. Trimming took off 9 bases at V and 4 bases at J, with 16 bases between the two ends. Germline V lookup: CDR1 MNHEY, CDR2 SMNVEV (reference sequence).

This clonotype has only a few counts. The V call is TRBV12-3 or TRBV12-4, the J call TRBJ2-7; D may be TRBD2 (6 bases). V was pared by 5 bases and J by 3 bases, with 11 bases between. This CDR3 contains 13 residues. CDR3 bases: TGTGCCAGCAGTAGAGACGGGAGCTACGAGCAGTACTTC. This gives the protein CASSRDGSYEQYF.

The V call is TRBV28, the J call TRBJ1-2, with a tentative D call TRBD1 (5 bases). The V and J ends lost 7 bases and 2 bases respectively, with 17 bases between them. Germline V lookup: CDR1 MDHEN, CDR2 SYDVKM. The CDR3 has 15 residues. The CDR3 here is CASTSPGRVNYGYTF. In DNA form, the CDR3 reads TGTGCCAGCACCAGTCCCGGCAGGGTGAACTATGGCTACACCTTC.

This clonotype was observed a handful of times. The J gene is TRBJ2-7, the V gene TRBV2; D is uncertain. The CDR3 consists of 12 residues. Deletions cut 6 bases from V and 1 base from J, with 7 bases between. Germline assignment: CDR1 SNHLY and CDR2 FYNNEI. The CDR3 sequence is CASRSGSYEQYF. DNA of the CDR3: TGTGCCAGCAGATCCGGGTCCTACGAGCAGTACTTC.

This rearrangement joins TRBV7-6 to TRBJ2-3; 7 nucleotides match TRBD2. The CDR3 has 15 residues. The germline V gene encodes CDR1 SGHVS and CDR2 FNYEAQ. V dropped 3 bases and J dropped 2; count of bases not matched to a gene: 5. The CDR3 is CASSLETSLTDTQYF. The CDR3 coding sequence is TGTGCCAGCAGCTTGGAGACTAGCCTCACAGATACGCAGTATTTT.

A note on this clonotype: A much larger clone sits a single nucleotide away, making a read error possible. The CDR3 coding sequence is TGTGACAGCAAAAAGGGAGATGCAACTAATGAAAAACTGTTTTTT. This codes for CDSKKGDATNEKLFF. The J gene is TRBJ1-4, the V gene TRBV6-6, with D unresolved. The length of the CDR3 is 15 residues. CDR1 and CDR2 from the germline V gene are MNHNY and SVGAGI (reference sequence).

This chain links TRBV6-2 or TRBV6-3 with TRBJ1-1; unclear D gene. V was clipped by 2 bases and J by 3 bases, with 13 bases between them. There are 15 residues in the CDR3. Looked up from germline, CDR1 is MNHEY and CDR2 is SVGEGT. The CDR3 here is CASSYPSESDTEAFF. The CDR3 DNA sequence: TGTGCCAGCAGTTACCCGTCGGAATCGGACACTGAAGCTTTCTTT.

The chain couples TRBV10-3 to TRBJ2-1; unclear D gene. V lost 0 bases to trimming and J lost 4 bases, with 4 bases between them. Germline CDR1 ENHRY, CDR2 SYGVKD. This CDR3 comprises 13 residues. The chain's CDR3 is CAISESNYNEQFF. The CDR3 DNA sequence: TGTGCCATCAGTGAGTCGAATTACAATGAGCAGTTCTTC.

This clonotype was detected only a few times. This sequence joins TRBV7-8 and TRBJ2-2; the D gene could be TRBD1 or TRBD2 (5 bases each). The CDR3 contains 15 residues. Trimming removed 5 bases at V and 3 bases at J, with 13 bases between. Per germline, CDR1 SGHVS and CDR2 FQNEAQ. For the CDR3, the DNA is TGTGCCAGCAGCCTGGGACCGGGTTACACCGGGGAGCTGTTTTTT. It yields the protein CASSLGPGYTGELFF. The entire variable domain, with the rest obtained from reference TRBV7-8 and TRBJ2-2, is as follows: GAGVSQSPRYKVAKRGQDVALRCDPISGHVSLFWYQQALGQGPEFLTYFQNEAQLDKSGLPSDRFFAERPEGSVSTLKIQRTQQEDSAVYLCASSLGPGYTGELFFGEGSRLTVL.

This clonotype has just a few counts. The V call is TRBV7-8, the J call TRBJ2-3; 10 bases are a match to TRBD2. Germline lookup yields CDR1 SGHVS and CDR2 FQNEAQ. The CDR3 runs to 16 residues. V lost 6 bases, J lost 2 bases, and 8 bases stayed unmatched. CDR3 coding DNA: TGTGCCAGCAGTTTTGGACTAGCGGCCAACACAGATACGCAGTATTTT. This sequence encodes CASSFGLAANTDTQYF.

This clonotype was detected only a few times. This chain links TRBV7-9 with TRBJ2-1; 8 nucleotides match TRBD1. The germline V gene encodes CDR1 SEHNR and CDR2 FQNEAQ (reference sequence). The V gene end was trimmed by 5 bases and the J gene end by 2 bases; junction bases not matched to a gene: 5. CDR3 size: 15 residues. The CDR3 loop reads CASSGRTGPYNEQFF. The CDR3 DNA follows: TGTGCCAGCAGCGGGAGGACAGGGCCCTACAATGAGCAGTTCTTC.

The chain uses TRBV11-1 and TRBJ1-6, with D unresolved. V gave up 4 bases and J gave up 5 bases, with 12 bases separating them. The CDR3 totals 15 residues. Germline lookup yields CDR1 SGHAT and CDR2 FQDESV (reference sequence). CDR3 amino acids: CASSSASAHNSPLHF. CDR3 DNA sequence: TGTGCCAGCAGCTCGGCGTCGGCCCATAATTCACCCCTCCACTTT.